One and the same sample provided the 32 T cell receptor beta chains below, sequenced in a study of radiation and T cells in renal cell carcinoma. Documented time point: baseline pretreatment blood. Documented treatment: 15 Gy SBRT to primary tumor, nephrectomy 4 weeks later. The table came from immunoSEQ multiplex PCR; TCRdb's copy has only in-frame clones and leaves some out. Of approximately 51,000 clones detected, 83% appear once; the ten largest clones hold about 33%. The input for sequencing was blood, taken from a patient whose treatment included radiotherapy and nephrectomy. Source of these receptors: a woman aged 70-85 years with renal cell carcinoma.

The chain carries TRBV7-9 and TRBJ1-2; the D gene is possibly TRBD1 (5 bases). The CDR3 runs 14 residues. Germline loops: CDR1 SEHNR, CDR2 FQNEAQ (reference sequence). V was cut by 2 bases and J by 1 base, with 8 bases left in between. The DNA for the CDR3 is TGTGCCAGCAGCTTACAGGGCATTAACTATGGCTACACCTTC. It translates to CASSLQGINYGYTF. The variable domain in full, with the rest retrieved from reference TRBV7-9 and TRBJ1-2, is DTGVSQNPRHKITKRGQNVTFRCDPISEHNRLYWYRQTLGQGPEFLTYFQNEAQLEKSRLLSDRFSAERPKGSFSTLEIQRTEQGDSAMYLCASSLQGINYGYTFGSGTRLTVV.

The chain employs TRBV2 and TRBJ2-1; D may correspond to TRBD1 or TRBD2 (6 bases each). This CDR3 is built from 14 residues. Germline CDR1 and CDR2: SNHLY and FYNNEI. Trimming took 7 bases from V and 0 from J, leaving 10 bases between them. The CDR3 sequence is CASNRDFSYNEQFF. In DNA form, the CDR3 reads TGTGCCAGCAACAGGGACTTCTCCTACAATGAGCAGTTCTTC.

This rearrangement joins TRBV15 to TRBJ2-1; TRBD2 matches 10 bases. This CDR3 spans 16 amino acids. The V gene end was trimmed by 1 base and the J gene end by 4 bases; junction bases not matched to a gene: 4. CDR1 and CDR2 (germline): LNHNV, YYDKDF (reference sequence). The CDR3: CATSRGAGGRYNEQFF. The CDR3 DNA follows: TGTGCCACCAGCAGAGGAGCGGGAGGGCGGTACAATGAGCAGTTCTTC. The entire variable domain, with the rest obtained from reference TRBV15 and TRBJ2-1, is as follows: DAMVIQNPRYQVTQFGKPVTLSCSQTLNHNVMYWYQQKSSQAPKLLFHYYDKDFNNEADTPDNFQSRRPNTSFCFLDIRSPGLGDTAMYLCATSRGAGGRYNEQFFGPGTRLTVL.

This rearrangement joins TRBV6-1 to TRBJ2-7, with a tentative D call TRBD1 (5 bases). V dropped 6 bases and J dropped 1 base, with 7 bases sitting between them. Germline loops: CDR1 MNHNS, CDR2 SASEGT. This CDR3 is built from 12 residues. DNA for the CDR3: TGTGCCAGCAGGACAGCATCCTACGAGCAGTACTTC. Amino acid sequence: CASRTASYEQYF.

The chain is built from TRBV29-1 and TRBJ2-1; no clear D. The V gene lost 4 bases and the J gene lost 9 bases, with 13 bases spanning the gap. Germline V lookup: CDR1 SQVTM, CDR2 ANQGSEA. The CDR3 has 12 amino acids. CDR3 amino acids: CSVVDKGFEQFF. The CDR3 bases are TGCAGCGTTGTCGATAAGGGCTTTGAGCAGTTCTTC.

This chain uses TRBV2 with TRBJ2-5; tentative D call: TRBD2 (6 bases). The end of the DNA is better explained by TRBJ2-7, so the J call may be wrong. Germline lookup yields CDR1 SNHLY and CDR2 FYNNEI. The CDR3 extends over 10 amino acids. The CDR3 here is CASMGGEQYF. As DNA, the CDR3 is TGTGCCAGCATGGGGGGCGAGCAGTACTTC.

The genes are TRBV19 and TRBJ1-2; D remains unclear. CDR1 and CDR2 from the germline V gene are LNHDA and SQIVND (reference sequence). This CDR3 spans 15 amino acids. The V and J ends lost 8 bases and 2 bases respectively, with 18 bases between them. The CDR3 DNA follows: TGTGCCAGTGGGCGAACTGAGCTACTAAACTATGGCTACACCTTC. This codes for CASGRTELLNYGYTF.

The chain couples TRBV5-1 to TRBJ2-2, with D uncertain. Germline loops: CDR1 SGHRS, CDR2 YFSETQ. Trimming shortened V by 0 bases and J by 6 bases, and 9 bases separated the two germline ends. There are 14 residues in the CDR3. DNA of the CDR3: TGCGCCAGCAGCTTGGATCTAAAGGCCGGGGAGCTGTTTTTT. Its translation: CASSLDLKAGELFF.

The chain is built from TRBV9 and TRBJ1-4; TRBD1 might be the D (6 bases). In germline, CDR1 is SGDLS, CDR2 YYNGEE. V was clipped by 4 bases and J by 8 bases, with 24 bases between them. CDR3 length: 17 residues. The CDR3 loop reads CASSSGDTVGRREKLFF. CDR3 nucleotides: TGTGCCAGCAGCTCCGGGGACACCGTCGGTCGTCGAGAAAAACTGTTTTTT.

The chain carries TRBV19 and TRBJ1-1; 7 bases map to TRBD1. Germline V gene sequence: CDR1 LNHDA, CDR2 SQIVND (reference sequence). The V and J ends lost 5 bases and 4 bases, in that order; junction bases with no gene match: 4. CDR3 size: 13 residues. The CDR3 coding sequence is TGTGCCAGTAGTTCCAACAGGGGCACTGAAGCTTTCTTT. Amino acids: CASSSNRGTEAFF.

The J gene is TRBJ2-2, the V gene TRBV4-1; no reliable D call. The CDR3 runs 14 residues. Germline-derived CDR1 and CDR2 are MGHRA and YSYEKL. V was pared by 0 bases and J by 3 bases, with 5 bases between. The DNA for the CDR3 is TGCGCCAGCAGCCAAGAGGTACACACCGGGGAGCTGTTTTTT. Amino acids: CASSQEVHTGELFF.

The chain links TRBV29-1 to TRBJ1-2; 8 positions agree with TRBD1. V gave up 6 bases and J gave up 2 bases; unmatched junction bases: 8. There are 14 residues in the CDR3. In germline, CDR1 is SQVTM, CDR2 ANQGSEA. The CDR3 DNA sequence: TGCAGCGTCCCCGGGACAGGAAACAACTATGGCTACACCTTC. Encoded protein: CSVPGTGNNYGYTF.

Here the CDR3 DNA reads TGTGCCTGGAGATCGATGGGACTCTCTGGAAACACCATATATTTT. Amino acid sequence: CAWRSMGLSGNTIYF. V and J are TRBV30 and TRBJ1-3; TRBD1 might be the D (5 bases). V dropped 3 bases and J dropped 0 bases, with 12 bases sitting between them. The CDR3 is made up of 15 amino acids. From germline, CDR1 is GTSNPN and CDR2 SVGIG (reference sequence).

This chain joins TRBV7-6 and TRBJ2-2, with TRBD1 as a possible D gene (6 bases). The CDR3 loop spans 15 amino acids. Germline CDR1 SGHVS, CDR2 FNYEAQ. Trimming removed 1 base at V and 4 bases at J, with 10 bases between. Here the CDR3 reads CASSLEGGRTGELFF. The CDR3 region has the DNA TGTGCCAGCAGCTTAGAAGGGGGTCGCACCGGGGAGCTGTTTTTT.

CDR3: CASSYSGARTEAFF. CDR3 DNA sequence: TGTGCCAGCAGTTACTCAGGGGCACGGACTGAAGCTTTCTTT. The genes are TRBV6-6 and TRBJ1-1; tentatively, D is TRBD1 (5 bases). Germline V gives CDR1 MNHNY, CDR2 SVGAGI (reference sequence). The V gene lost 0 bases and the J gene lost 5 bases, with 10 bases spanning the gap. The CDR3 length is 14 residues.

As DNA, the CDR3 is TGTGCCAGCAGCTTGGCGGAGAGGGTTGGAGAGACCCAGTACTTC. This translates into CASSLAERVGETQYF. The chain couples TRBV5-6 to TRBJ2-5, with a weak D call TRBD2 (5 bases). Germline V gene data show CDR1 as SGHDT and CDR2 as YYEEEE. The CDR3 is 15 residues long. V lost 0 bases to trimming and J lost 4 bases, with 13 bases between them.

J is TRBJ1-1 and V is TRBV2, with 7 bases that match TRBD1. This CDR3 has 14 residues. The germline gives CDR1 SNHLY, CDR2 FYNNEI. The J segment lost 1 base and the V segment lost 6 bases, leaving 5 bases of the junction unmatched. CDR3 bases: TGTGCCAGCAGGCTACAGGGGCCGAACACTGAAGCTTTCTTT. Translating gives CASRLQGPNTEAFF.

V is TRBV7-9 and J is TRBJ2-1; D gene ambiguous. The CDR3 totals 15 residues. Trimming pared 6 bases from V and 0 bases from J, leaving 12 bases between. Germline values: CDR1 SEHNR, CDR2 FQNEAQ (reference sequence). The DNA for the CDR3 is TGTGCCAGCAGTCCCCGCGGTAGCTCCTACAATGAGCAGTTCTTC. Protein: CASSPRGSSYNEQFF. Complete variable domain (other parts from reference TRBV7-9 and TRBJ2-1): DTGVSQNPRHKITKRGQNVTFRCDPISEHNRLYWYRQTLGQGPEFLTYFQNEAQLEKSRLLSDRFSAERPKGSFSTLEIQRTEQGDSAMYLCASSPRGSSYNEQFFGPGTRLTVL.

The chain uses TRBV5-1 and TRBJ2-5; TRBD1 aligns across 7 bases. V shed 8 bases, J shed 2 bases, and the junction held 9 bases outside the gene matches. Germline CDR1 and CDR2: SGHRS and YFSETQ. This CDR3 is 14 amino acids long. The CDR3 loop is CASQQGMGQETQYF. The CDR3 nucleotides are TGCGCCAGTCAACAGGGGATGGGGCAAGAGACCCAGTACTTC.

The CDR3 loop is CATSREGKWYTF. DNA of the CDR3: TGTGCCACCAGCAGAGAAGGGAAATGGTACACCTTC. The rearrangement links TRBV15 to TRBJ1-2, with D unclear. The CDR3 is 12 residues long. V lost 0 bases and J 11 bases, leaving 10 bases between the germline ends. In germline, CDR1 is LNHNV, CDR2 YYDKDF (reference sequence). The complete variable domain, with remaining parts taken from reference TRBV15 and TRBJ1-2, reads DAMVIQNPRYQVTQFGKPVTLSCSQTLNHNVMYWYQQKSSQAPKLLFHYYDKDFNNEADTPDNFQSRRPNTSFCFLDIRSPGLGDTAMYLCATSREGKWYTFGSGTRLTVV.

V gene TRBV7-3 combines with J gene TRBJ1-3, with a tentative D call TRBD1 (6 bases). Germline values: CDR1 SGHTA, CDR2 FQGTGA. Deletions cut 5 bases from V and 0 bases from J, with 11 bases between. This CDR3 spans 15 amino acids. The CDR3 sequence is CASSPGTHSGNTIYF. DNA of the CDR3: TGTGCCAGCAGCCCCGGGACACACTCTGGAAACACCATATATTTT. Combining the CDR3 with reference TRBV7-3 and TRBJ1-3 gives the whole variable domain GAGVSQTPSNKVTEKGKYVELRCDPISGHTALYWYRQSLGQGPEFLIYFQGTGAADDSGLPNDRFFAVRPEGSVSTLKIQRTERGDSAVYLCASSPGTHSGNTIYFGEGSWLTVV.

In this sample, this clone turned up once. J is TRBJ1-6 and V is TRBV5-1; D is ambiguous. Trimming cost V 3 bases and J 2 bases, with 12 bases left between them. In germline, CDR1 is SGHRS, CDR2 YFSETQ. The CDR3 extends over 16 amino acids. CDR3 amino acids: CASSSSGRAYNSPLHF. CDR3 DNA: TGCGCCAGCAGCTCGTCAGGTAGGGCCTATAATTCACCCCTCCACTTT. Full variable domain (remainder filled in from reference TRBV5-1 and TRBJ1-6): KAGVTQTPRYLIKTRGQQVTLSCSPISGHRSVSWYQQTPGQGLQFLFEYFSETQRNKGNFPGRFSGRQFSNSRSEMNVSTLELGDSALYLCASSSSGRAYNSPLHFGNGTRLTVT.

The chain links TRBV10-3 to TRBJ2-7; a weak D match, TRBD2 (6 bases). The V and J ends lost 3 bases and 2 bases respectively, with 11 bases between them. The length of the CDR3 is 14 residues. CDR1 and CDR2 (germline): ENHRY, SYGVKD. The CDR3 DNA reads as TGTGCCATCAGTGATCAGGGAGGCACCTACGAGCAGTACTTC. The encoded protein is CAISDQGGTYEQYF.

For the CDR3, the DNA is TGTGCCAGCAGTTCCGACAGGGGGTTGGAGACCCAGTACTTC. Its protein product is CASSSDRGLETQYF. The V and J genes are TRBV27 and TRBJ2-5, with 9 bases that match TRBD1. V shed 4 bases, J shed 5 bases, and the junction held 5 bases outside the gene matches. Germline lookup yields CDR1 MNHEY and CDR2 SMNVEV (reference sequence). CDR3 size: 14 residues.

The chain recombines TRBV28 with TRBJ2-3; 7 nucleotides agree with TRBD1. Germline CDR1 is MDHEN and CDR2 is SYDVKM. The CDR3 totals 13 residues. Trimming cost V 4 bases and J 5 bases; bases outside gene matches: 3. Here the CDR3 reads CASSSGDRDTQYF. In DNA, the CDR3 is TGTGCCAGCAGTTCTGGGGACAGAGATACGCAGTATTTT.

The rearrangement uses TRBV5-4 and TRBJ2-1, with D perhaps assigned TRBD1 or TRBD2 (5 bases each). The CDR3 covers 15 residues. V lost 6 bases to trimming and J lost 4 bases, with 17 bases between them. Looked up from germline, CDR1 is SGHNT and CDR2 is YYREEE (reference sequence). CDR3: CASNRRDLGYNEQFF. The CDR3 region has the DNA TGTGCCAGCAACCGCCGGGACCTGGGTTACAATGAGCAGTTCTTC.

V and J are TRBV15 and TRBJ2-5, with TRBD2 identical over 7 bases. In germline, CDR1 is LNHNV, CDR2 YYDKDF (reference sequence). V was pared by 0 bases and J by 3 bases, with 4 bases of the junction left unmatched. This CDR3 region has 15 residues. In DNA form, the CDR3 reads TGTGCCACCAGCAGAGATCCTAGCGGTAAAGAGACCCAGTACTTC. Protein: CATSRDPSGKETQYF.

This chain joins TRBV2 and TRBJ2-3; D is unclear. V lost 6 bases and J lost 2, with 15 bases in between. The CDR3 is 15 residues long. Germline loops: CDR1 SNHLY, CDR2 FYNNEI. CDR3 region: CASSTRTAYTDTQYF. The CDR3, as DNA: TGTGCCAGCAGCACAAGGACGGCATACACAGATACGCAGTATTTT.

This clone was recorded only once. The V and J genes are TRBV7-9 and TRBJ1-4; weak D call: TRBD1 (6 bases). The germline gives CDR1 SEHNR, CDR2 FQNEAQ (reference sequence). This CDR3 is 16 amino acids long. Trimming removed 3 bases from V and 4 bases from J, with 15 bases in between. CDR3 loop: CASSLGRGQINEKLFF. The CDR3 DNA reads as TGTGCCAGCAGCTTGGGAAGAGGACAGATTAATGAAAAACTGTTTTTT.

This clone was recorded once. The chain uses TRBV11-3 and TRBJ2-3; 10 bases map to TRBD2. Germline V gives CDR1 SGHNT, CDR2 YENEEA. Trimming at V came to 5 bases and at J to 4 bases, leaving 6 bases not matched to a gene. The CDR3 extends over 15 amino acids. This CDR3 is CASSPESGRADTQYF. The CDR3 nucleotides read TGTGCCAGCAGCCCAGAGAGCGGGAGGGCAGATACGCAGTATTTT. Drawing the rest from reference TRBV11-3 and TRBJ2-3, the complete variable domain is EAGVVQSPRYKIIEKKQPVAFWCNPISGHNTLYWYLQNLGQGPELLIRYENEEAVDDSQLPKDRFSAERLKGVDSTLKIQPAELGDSAVYLCASSPESGRADTQYFGPGTRLTVL.

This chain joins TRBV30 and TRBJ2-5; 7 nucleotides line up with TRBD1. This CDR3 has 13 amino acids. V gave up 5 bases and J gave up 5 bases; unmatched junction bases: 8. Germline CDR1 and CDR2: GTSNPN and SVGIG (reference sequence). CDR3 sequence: CAWGRNRGETQYF. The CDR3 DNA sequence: TGTGCCTGGGGGAGAAACAGGGGCGAGACCCAGTACTTC.

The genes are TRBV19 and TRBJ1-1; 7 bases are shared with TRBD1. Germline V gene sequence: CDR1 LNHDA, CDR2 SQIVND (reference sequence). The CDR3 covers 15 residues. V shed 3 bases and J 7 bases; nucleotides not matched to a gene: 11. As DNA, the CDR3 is TGTGCCAGTAGTATTCGGGTACAGGGGACCTTTGAAGCTTTCTTT. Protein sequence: CASSIRVQGTFEAFF.